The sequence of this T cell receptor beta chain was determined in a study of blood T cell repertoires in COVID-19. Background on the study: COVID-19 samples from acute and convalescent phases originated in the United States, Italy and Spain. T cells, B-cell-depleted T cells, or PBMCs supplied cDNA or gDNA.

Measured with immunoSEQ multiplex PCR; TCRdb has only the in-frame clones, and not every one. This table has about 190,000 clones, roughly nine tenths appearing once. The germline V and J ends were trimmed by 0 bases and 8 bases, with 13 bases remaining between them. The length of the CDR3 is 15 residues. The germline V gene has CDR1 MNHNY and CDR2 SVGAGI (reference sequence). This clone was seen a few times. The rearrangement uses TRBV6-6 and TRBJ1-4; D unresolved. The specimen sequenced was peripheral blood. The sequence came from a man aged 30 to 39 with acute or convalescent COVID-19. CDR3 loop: CASSYSLTKWEKLFF. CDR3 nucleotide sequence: TGTGCCAGCAGTTACTCGTTAACAAAATGGGAAAAACTGTTTTTT.